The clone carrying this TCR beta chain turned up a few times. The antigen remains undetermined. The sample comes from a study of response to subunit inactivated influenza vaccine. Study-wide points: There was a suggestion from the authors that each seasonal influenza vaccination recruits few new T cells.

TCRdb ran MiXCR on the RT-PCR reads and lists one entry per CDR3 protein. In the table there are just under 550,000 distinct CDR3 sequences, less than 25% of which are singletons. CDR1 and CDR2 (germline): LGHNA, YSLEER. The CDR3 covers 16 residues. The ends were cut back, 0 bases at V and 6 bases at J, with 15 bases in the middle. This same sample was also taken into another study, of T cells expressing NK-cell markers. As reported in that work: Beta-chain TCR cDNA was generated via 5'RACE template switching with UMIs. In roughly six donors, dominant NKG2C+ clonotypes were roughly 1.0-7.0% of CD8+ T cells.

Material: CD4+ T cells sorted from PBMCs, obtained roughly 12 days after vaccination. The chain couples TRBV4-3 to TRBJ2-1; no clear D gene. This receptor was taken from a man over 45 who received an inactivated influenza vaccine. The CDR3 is CASSQEALVKGNEQFF. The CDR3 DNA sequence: TGCGCCAGCAGCCAAGAGGCTCTAGTAAAAGGCAATGAGCAGTTCTTC.